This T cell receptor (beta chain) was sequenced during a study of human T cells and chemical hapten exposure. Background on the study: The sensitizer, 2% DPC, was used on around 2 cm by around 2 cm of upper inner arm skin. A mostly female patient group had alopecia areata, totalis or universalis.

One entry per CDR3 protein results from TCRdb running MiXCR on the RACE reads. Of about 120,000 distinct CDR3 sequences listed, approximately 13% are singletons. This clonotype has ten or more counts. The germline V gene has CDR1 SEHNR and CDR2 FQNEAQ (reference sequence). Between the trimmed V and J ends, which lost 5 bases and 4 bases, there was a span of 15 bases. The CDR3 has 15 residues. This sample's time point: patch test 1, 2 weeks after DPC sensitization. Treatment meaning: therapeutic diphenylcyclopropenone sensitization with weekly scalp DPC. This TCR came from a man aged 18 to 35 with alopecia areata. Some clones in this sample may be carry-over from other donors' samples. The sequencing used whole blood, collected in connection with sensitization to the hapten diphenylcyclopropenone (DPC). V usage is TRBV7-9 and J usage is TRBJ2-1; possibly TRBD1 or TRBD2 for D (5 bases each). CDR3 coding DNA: TGTGCCAGCAGCCCAGGGCGGGCCAGATACAATGAGCAGTTCTTC. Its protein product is CASSPGRARYNEQFF.